The rows below give T cell receptor beta chains drawn from one sample of a study of regulatory T cells in long-lasting Graves disease. TCRdb reprocessed the multiplex PCR reads via MiXCR and lists one record per CDR3 protein. The sample has some 490,000 distinct CDR3 sequences; about 11% are singletons. This sample also belongs to another study, concerning T cells in Graves' hyperthyroidism and ophthalmopathy.

Sequenced here: peripheral blood mononuclear cells (PBMCs), sampled at new diagnosis, from a patient treated with antithyroid drugs. Receptor source: a woman younger than 45 with Graves disease. The CDR3 runs from the conserved cysteine through the conserved F or W. Fields, in order: CDR3 DNA, CDR3 protein, clone size, J gene, V gene, D gene, CDR3 length. D genes are given only for firm matches. Clone size, where shown, is once, few, many, or a class for clones that have expanded.

CDR3nt: TGTGCCACCAAGAGTGGAGGGAACACTGAGGCTTTCTTT
CDR3aa: CATKSGGNTEAFF
abundance: many
j_gene: TRBJ1-1
v_gene: TRBV24-1
d_gene: -
len: 13

CDR3nt: TGTGCCAGCAGTAGCACTAGCGGGAGTTCAGATACGCAGTATTTT
CDR3aa: CASSSTSGSSDTQYF
abundance: -
j_gene: TRBJ2-3
v_gene: TRBV2
d_gene: TRBD2
len: 15

CDR3nt: TGTGCCAGCAGTGCGAGGCTAGGCGGGAACACTGAAGCTTTCTTT
CDR3aa: CASSARLGGNTEAFF
abundance: many
j_gene: TRBJ1-1
v_gene: TRBV6-1
d_gene: -
len: 15

CDR3nt: TGTGCCAGCAGCCACGGGACAGGGGGCTCACCCCTCCACTTT
CDR3aa: CASSHGTGGSPLHF
abundance: many
j_gene: TRBJ1-6
v_gene: TRBV6-1
d_gene: TRBD1
len: 14

CDR3nt: TGCAGTGCTGAAGGACCGACAACTAATGAAAAACTGTTTTTT
CDR3aa: CSAEGPTTNEKLFF
abundance: many
j_gene: TRBJ1-4
v_gene: TRBV20-1
d_gene: -
len: 14

CDR3nt: TGCAGCGCCTGGACAGGGCCGATCGGGGAGCTGTTTTTT
CDR3aa: CSAWTGPIGELFF
abundance: few
j_gene: TRBJ2-2
v_gene: TRBV29-1
d_gene: TRBD1
len: 13

CDR3nt: TGTGCCAGCAGCCCAGGGGGAGGTCTTGGCAATCAGCCCCAGCATTTT
CDR3aa: CASSPGGGLGNQPQHF
abundance: many
j_gene: TRBJ1-5
v_gene: TRBV11-2
d_gene: TRBD1
len: 16

CDR3nt: TGTGCCAGCAAGAGGGTCCCGACGGAGAACACCGGGGAGCTGTTTTTT
CDR3aa: CASKRVPTENTGELFF
abundance: many
j_gene: TRBJ2-2
v_gene: TRBV2
d_gene: -
len: 16

CDR3nt: TGTGCCAGCACCACCAGGGCAGGGGCAGATACGCAGTATTTT
CDR3aa: CASTTRAGADTQYF
abundance: many
j_gene: TRBJ2-3
v_gene: TRBV11-3
d_gene: -
len: 14

CDR3nt: TGTGCCAGCAGCTTAGTTCGTGGGGAGAGGGAGACCCAGTACTTC
CDR3aa: CASSLVRGERETQYF
abundance: many
j_gene: TRBJ2-5
v_gene: TRBV11-2
d_gene: -
len: 15

CDR3nt: TGTGCCAGCAGTGGGGACAGTGGAGTCTATGGCTACACCTTC
CDR3aa: CASSGDSGVYGYTF
abundance: many
j_gene: TRBJ1-2
v_gene: TRBV2
d_gene: TRBD1
len: 14

CDR3nt: TGCAGCGTCCGGGGCACTAGCGGGAGTTCCGAGCAGTACTTC
CDR3aa: CSVRGTSGSSEQYF
abundance: many
j_gene: TRBJ2-7
v_gene: TRBV29-1
d_gene: TRBD2
len: 14

CDR3nt: TGCAGTGCTAGCGACCGAGGAGCCTCCTACGAGCAGTACTTC
CDR3aa: CSASDRGASYEQYF
abundance: many
j_gene: TRBJ2-7
v_gene: TRBV20-1
d_gene: -
len: 14

CDR3nt: TGTGCCAGCAGCTTAACGAGCGGGAGCACCCACGAGCAGTACTTC
CDR3aa: CASSLTSGSTHEQYF
abundance: -
j_gene: TRBJ2-7
v_gene: TRBV7-9
d_gene: TRBD2
len: 15

CDR3nt: TGTGCCAGCAGTTCAATCGACAGGGATCGCAATGAGCAGTTCTTC
CDR3aa: CASSSIDRDRNEQFF
abundance: many
j_gene: TRBJ2-1
v_gene: TRBV28
d_gene: TRBD1
len: 15

CDR3nt: TGTGCCAGCTTTCCTTTTAAGGGCACTGAAGCTTTCTTT
CDR3aa: CASFPFKGTEAFF
abundance: many
j_gene: TRBJ1-1
v_gene: TRBV19
d_gene: -
len: 13

CDR3nt: TGCAGTGCTCCGTCCGGGAGGGCAGATACGCAGTATTTT
CDR3aa: CSAPSGRADTQYF
abundance: many
j_gene: TRBJ2-3
v_gene: TRBV20-1
d_gene: TRBD2
len: 13